This T cell receptor beta chain was obtained from a study of T-cell reconstitution after alpha-beta-depleted transplantation in children (dated by TCRdb to the mid-2010s). About the study as a whole: T-cell immune reconstitution after TCRalphabeta/CD19-depleted allogeneic hematopoietic cell transplantation in children was quantitatively tracked in the study by means of TCR repertoire profiling. What the work shows at the level of the full study, not this receptor alone: In some patients, the high TCRbeta diversity seen at day 60 was put down to recipient T cells and intrathymic progenitors that had survived conditioning. Over subsequent months, a decline in hyperexpanded clone frequencies was noted, and after one year, T-cell counts and TCRbeta diversity were mostly ascribed to newly produced T cells. The apparently early recovery of alphabetaT-cell counts about two months after transplant reportedly depended on only several hundred rapidly expanded clones that came from non-depleted graft cells.

CDR1 and CDR2 (SGHDT, YYEEEE) derive from the germline V gene. V was cut back by 4 bases and J by 6 bases, leaving a gap of 6 bases between them. The CDR3 spans 11 residues, from the cysteine through the phenylalanine. Just CDR3 DNA is preserved here, 33 bases in frame from base 1. The library came from PCR. The data were produced on an Illumina HiSeq 2500. TCR libraries were prepared with molecular barcoding, using unique molecular identifiers to normalize TCRbeta repertoire quantification. TCRdb trimmed the raw reads at Q25, called clones with MiXCR and kept productive beta chains. CDR3 protein duplicates are merged, each entry listing the most common genes and DNA. Here the sample has 550,000 to 800,000 distinct CDR3 sequences; under 15% occur a single time. Jointly, the top ten make up around 0.79% of the sample. Interpreted using the paper, the treatment or condition label stands for: allogeneic hematopoietic cell transplantation with graft depleted of TCRalphabeta T cells and CD19 B cells. Transplant recipients were children who received TCRalphabeta/CD19-depleted allogeneic hematopoietic cell grafts.

This clonotype came up many times. Which antigen it targets is not known. Base quality data are lacking; no much larger clone is found one base away. The clonotype was recovered from a girl aged 2-10 years with congenital amegakaryocytic thrombocytopenia, due to receive a stem cell transplant. This receptor chain uses TRBV5-6 and TRBJ2-3; the D gene is not confidently resolved. This sample comprised PBMCs, obtained before TCRalphabeta/CD19-depleted stem cell transplant. The nucleotide sequence is given as TGTGCCAGCAGCGCGCGGGATACGCAGTATTTT. Its translation is CASSARDTQYF.